This T cell receptor (beta chain) comes out of a study of blood T cell repertoires in COVID-19 (dated by TCRdb to the early 2020s). About the full investigation: Samples covering the acute and convalescent phases of COVID-19 were provided by collaborators in the United States, Italy and Spain. The prospective study material was composed of cDNA or gDNA derived from T cells, B-cell-depleted T cells, or PBMCs. Deeply sampled blood TCRbeta repertoires from subjects exposed to, actively infected with, or recovered from COVID-19 were included in the dataset. The repertoires were released in a freely available public database meant as a resource for research on the immune response to SARS-CoV-2. The samples were drawn from two sources: the first 160 participants of the ongoing ImmuneRACE study, and 1,254 subjects contributed by 6 global collaborators. A de-identified subject ID, COVID-19 status, age in years and sex were almost always included in the sample metadata. HLA class I and class II types, where available, came from metadata supplied by the sample provider rather than from assay-based typing. Here is what the overall study found, with its caveats: The amount of clinical and demographic metadata varied by source and participant and was provided uncurated.

In regard to this clone: Its antigen is not yet known. The input lacks base qualities; no much larger clone sits a single base away.

TCRbeta CDR3 regions were amplified from genomic DNA using the immunoSEQ Assay, a bias-controlled multiplex PCR. The authors' analysis ran thus. Within the assay, amplification of reference gene primers was used to estimate how many nucleated cells each sample contained. Sequence reads were collapsed and filtered to measure the absolute abundance of every unique TCRbeta CDR3 rearrangement. For each sample, productive Simpson clonality was calculated as the square root of Simpson's diversity index across productive rearrangements. Not all clones reach the TCRdb copy of this immuneACCESS table, which keeps in-frame sequences only. Checked studies attribute under half of the gap to unresolved V genes and leave the rest unexplained. Clone size and the V and J calls come from that table; the DNA yielded D and trimming. The sample table holds 80,000 to 100,000 clones, of which roughly 80% were seen once. The ten largest clonotypes hold 4% to 5.5% of the sample.

Whole blood was collected in K2EDTA tubes by collaborating institutions according to the institutions' own protocols. For TCRbeta analysis, collaborators shipped samples as frozen whole blood, isolated PBMCs, or DNA extracted from either of those sample types. Spanning cysteine to phenylalanine, the CDR3 consists of 13 amino acids. Left in the record is the CDR3 DNA by itself, 39 bases read in frame from the first base. CDR1 and CDR2 (LGHNA, YSLEER) derive from the germline V gene. V is cut by 3 bases and J by 6 bases, and the space between the germline ends is 10 bases. Sequencing was carried out using peripheral blood. The receptor chain draws on TRBV4-3 and TRBJ2-3; possibly the D gene is TRBD1, per 6 matching bases. The receptor was isolated from a man in his fifties or sixties with acute or convalescent COVID-19. The nucleotides are TGCGCCAGCAGCCATAGCAGGGGCGATACGCAGTATTTT. This codes for CASSHSRGDTQYF.